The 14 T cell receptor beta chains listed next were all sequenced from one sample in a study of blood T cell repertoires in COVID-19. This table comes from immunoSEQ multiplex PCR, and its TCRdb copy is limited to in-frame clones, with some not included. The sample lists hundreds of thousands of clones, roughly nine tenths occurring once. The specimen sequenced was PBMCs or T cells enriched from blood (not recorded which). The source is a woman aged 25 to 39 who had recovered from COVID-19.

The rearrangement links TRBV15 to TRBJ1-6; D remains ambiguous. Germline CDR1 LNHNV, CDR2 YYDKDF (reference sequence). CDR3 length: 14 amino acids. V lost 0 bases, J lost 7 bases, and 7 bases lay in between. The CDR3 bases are TGTGCCACCAGCAGAGATCGGGAGAATTCACCCCTCCACTTT. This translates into CATSRDRENSPLHF. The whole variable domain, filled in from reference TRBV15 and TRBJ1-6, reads DAMVIQNPRYQVTQFGKPVTLSCSQTLNHNVMYWYQQKSSQAPKLLFHYYDKDFNNEADTPDNFQSRRPNTSFCFLDIRSPGLGDTAMYLCATSRDRENSPLHFGNGTRLTVT.

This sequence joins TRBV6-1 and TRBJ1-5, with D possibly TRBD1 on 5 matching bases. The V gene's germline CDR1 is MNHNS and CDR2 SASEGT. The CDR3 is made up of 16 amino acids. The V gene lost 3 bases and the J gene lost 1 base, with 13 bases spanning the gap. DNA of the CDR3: TGTGCCAGCAGTGAGCCGCCGGGACTCAGCAATCAGCCCCAGCATTTT. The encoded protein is CASSEPPGLSNQPQHF.

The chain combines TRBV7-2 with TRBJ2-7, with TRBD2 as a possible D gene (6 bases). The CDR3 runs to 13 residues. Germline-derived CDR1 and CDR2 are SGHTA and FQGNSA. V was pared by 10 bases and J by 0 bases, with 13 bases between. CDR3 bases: TGTGCCACCAGTAGCGGTGTCTCCTACGAGCAGTACTTC. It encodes CATSSGVSYEQYF.

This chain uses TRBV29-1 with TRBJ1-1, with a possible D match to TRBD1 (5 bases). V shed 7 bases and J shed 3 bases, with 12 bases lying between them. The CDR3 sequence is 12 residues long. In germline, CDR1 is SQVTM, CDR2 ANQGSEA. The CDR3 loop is CSAGLGDTEAFF. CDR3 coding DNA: TGCAGCGCTGGCTTAGGGGACACTGAAGCTTTCTTT.

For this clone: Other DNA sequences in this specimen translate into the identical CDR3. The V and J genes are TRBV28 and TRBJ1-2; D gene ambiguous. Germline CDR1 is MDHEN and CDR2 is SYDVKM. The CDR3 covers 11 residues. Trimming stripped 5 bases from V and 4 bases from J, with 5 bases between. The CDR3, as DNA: TGTGCCAGCAGTACTGGCTATGGCTACACCTTC. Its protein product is CASSTGYGYTF.

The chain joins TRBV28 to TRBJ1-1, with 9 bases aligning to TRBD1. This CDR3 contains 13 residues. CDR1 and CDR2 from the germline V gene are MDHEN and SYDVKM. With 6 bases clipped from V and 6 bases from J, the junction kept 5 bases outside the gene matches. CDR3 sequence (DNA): TGTGCCAGCAGGCAACAGGGGGCGGCTGAAGCTTTCTTT. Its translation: CASRQQGAAEAFF. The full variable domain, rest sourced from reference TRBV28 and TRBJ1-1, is DVKVTQSSRYLVKRTGEKVFLECVQDMDHENMFWYRQDPGLGLRLIYFSYDVKMKEKGDIPEGYSVSREKKERFSLILESASTNQTSMYLCASRQQGAAEAFFGQGTRLTVV.

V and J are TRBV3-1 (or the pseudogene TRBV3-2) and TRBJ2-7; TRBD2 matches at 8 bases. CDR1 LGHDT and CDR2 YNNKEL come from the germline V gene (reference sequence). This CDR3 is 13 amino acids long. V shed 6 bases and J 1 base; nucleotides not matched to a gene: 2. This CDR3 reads CASRGLESYEQYF. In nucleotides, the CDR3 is TGTGCCAGCAGGGGACTAGAGTCCTACGAGCAGTACTTC.

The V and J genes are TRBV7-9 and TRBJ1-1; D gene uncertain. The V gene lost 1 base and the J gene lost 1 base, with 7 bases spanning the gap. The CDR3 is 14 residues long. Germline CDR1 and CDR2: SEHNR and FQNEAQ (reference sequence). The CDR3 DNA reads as TGTGCCAGCAGCTTAGTTCCAGAGAACACTGAAGCTTTCTTT. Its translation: CASSLVPENTEAFF.

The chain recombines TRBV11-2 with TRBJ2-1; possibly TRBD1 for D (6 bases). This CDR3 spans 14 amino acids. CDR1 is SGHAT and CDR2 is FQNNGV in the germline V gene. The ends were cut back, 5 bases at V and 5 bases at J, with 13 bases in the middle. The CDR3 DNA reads TGTGCCAGCAGCAGTCGACAGGCCAACAATGAGCAGTTCTTC. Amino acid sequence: CASSSRQANNEQFF.

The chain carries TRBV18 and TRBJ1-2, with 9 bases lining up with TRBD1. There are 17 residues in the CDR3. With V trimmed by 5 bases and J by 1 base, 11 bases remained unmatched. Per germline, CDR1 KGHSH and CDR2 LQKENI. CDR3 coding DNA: TGTGCCAGCTCATCGACCACCAGGACAGGGGTTAACTATGGCTACACCTTC. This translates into CASSSTTRTGVNYGYTF.

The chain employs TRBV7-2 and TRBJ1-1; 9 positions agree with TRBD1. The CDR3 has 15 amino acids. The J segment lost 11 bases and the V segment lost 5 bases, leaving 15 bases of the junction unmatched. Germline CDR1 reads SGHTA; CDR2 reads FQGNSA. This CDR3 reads CASSEPGTGRLEAFF. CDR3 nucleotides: TGTGCCAGCAGCGAACCCGGGACAGGGAGGTTGGAGGCTTTCTTT.

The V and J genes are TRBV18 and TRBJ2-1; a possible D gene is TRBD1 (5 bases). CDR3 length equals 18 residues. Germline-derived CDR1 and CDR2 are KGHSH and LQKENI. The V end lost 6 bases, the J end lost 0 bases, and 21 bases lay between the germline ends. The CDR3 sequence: CASSHRRKGFRSYNEQFF. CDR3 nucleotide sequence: TGTGCCAGCTCGCACAGGAGAAAGGGATTCCGCTCCTACAATGAGCAGTTCTTC.

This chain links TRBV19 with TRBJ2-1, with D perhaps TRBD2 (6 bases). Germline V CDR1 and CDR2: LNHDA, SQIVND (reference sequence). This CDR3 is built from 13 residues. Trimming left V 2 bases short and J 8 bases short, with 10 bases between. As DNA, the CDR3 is TGTGCCAGTAGTATACGGAGGGAGGATGAGCAGTTCTTC. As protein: CASSIRREDEQFF.

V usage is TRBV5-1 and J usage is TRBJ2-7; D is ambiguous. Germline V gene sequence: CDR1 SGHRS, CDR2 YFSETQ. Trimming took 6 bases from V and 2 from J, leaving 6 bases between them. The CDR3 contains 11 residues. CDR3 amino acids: CASKEAYEQYF. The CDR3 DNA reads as TGCGCCAGCAAAGAGGCCTACGAGCAGTACTTC.